Listed below are T cell receptor beta chains from one sample, sequenced in a study of blood T cell repertoires in COVID-19. Here immunoSEQ multiplex PCR was the method, and the copy in TCRdb shows in-frame clones only, minus some. Here the sample spans about 250,000 clones, 88% being singletons. Sequenced material: peripheral blood. Receptors originate from a woman aged 25-40 years with acute or convalescent COVID-19. CDR3s include the opening cysteine and the closing phenylalanine or tryptophan. A D gene is named only where the DNA matches it firmly. Size tells how often a clone was seen (once, few, many) or the class of an expanded clone, and some rows leave it out.

TRBV4-3	TRBJ2-7	NA	NA	TGCGCCAGCAGCCAAGACAGGGCTCTTGGCGAGCAGTACTTC	CASSQDRALGEQYF
TRBV6-1	TRBJ1-1	NA	NA	TGTGCCAGCAGTGACGCGGGACGTCTAAACACTGAAGCTTTCTTT	CASSDAGRLNTEAFF
TRBV19	TRBJ1-1	NA	NA	TGTGCCAGTAGTACACATCTCAGGGCTCGTAGTCGCACTGAAGCTTTCTTT	CASSTHLRARSRTEAFF
TRBV9	TRBJ2-1	TRBD2	NA	TGTGCCAGCAGCGTAGTGGTAGCGGGAGTGTATAATGAGCAGTTCTTC	CASSVVVAGVYNEQFF
TRBV3-1/TRBV3-2	TRBJ1-1	NA	NA	TGTGCCAGCAGCCACCCCAGCGTTGAAGCTTTCTTT	CASSHPSVEAFF
TRBV29-1	TRBJ2-1	TRBD2	NA	TGCAGCGTTGTGTGGGACTACGTGAGGAAGCAGTTCTTC	CSVVWDYVRKQFF
TRBV2	TRBJ1-5	NA	NA	TGTGCCAGCCGAGGCGGGCTTAGCAATCAGCCCCAGCATTTT	CASRGGLSNQPQHF
TRBV19	TRBJ2-1	TRBD2	NA	TGTGCCAGCCTTAGCGGGAGGGCCTCGTCCTACAATGAGCAGTTCTTC	CASLSGRASSYNEQFF
TRBV19	TRBJ2-3	NA	NA	TGTGCCAGTAGTATGTGGGGACTAGATACGCAGTATTTT	CASSMWGLDTQYF
TRBV19	TRBJ2-2	NA	NA	TGTGCCAGTAGTAGGGCAGGTGTCACCGGGGAGCTGTTTTTT	CASSRAGVTGELFF
TRBV5-1	TRBJ2-7	TRBD1	once	TGCGCCAGCAGCTCCTGGGACAGGGACGAGCAGTACTTC	CASSSWDRDEQYF
TRBV2	TRBJ1-1	TRBD1	NA	TGTGCCAGCAGCCGAGGGACAGGCAAAGCTTTCTTT	CASSRGTGKAFF
TRBV7-2	TRBJ2-2	NA	NA	TGTGCCAGCAGCCCTAGTCTACAAAACACCGGGGAGCTGTTTTTT	CASSPSLQNTGELFF
TRBV19	TRBJ1-5	NA	NA	TGTGCCAGTTTACTCAATTCTGCGCAGCCCCAGCATTTT	CASLLNSAQPQHF
TRBV5-1	TRBJ2-5	TRBD2	NA	TGCGCCAGCACCAGACTAGCGGGGGGAAACCAAGAGACCCAGTACTTC	CASTRLAGGNQETQYF
TRBV7-9	TRBJ2-7	NA	NA	TGTGCCAGCAGCTTACTCGTACAACCCTACGAGCAGTACTTC	CASSLLVQPYEQYF
TRBV5-1	TRBJ1-6	NA	NA	TGCGCCAGCAGTCCGACGGAGGGCGGAAATTCACCCCTCCACTTT	CASSPTEGGNSPLHF
TRBV15	TRBJ2-7	TRBD1	NA	TGTGCCACCAGCAGAGAGGGAGGACAGGGCGAGCAGTACTTC	CATSREGGQGEQYF
TRBV9	TRBJ2-2	TRBD2	NA	TGTGCCAGCAGCGTAACACCCCAGAAGTCAGGACTAGCGGGAGGGACCGGGGAGCTGTTTTTT	CASSVTPQKSGLAGGTGELFF
TRBV6-5	TRBJ2-2	NA	once	TGTGCCAGCATCCCCCAGCGGGCCACCGGGGAGCTGTTTTTT	CASIPQRATGELFF
TRBV2	TRBJ2-1	TRBD2	NA	TGTGCCAGAGGTAGCGGGAGCTCCTACAATGAGCAGTTCTTC	CARGSGSSYNEQFF
TRBV24-1	TRBJ2-7	NA	NA	TGTGCCACCAGTCAGGGCGGTTCCTACGAGCAGTACTTC	CATSQGGSYEQYF
TRBV21-1	TRBJ1-2	NA	NA	TGTGCCAGCAGTAAATGGGTCAGGGGCGGCTACACCTTC	CASSKWVRGGYTF
TRBV3-1/TRBV3-2	TRBJ2-2	NA	NA	TGTGCCAGCAGCCACGGGAGTAGGACCGGGGAGCTGTTTTTT	CASSHGSRTGELFF
TRBV21-1	TRBJ1-3	NA	NA	TGTGCCAGCAGACATCATAGGGGCAGGCAGGGTGGAAACACCATATATTTT	CASRHHRGRQGGNTIYF
TRBV5-6	TRBJ2-3	NA	once	TGTGCCAGCAGCCCCCCTAGTGAACTGGGAGATACGCAGTATTTT	CASSPPSELGDTQYF
TRBV30	TRBJ1-1	NA	NA	TGTGCCTGGAGTGTATGGACGGGAGGCAGGAACACTGAAGCTTTCTTT	CAWSVWTGGRNTEAFF
TRBV7-2	TRBJ2-2	TRBD2	NA	TGTGCCAGCAGCTTAGGGATTACGGCTAGCGGGAACACCGGGGAGCTGTTTTTT	CASSLGITASGNTGELFF
TRBV2	TRBJ1-4	NA	NA	TGTGCCAGCAGACTGGGGGGGAGACCTGCAACTAATGAAAAACTGTTTTTT	CASRLGGRPATNEKLFF
TRBV4-3	TRBJ2-7	NA	NA	TGCGCCAGCAGCGCAACCCCGGCCAGCGGATCCTACGAGCAGTACTTC	CASSATPASGSYEQYF
TRBV6-5	TRBJ1-2	TRBD1	NA	TGTGCCAGCAAAAACGAGGGACAGGGCTATGGCTACACCTTC	CASKNEGQGYGYTF
TRBV3-1/TRBV3-2	TRBJ2-7	TRBD2	NA	TGTGCCAGCAGCCAAGAACCACTAGCGGGAGTTGGCTACGAGCAGTACTTC	CASSQEPLAGVGYEQYF
TRBV18	TRBJ2-6	NA	NA	TGTGCCAGCTCACCAGTAGCAGGTTTTAGACAGGAGGTCTCTGGGGCCAACGTCCTGACTTTC	CASSPVAGFRQEVSGANVLTF
TRBV6-1	TRBJ1-3	NA	once	TGTGCCAGCAGTGAATTATCAGGAGGCGCGGGAAACACCATATATTTT	CASSELSGGAGNTIYF
TRBV6-2/TRBV6-3	TRBJ2-6	NA	NA	TGTGCCAGCAGTTACCAACAAAGTGGGGCCAACGTCCTGACTTTC	CASSYQQSGANVLTF
TRBV6-2/TRBV6-3	TRBJ2-3	TRBD2	once	TGTGCCAGCAGTTACGAGGGACTAGCGGGCCAGACAGATACGCAGTATTTT	CASSYEGLAGQTDTQYF
TRBV5-4	TRBJ2-1	NA	once	TGTGCCAGCACCTATAGGGGAAATGAGCAGTTCTTC	CASTYRGNEQFF
TRBV6-5	TRBJ1-5	NA	NA	TGTGCCAGCAGCGGACTGGGCACGTCAAATCAGCCCCAGCATTTT	CASSGLGTSNQPQHF
TRBV18	TRBJ2-1	TRBD2	NA	TGTGCCAGCTCACCGAGGCCGGTGGGCGGACTAGCGGGAGGGCCTGTTTACAATGAGCAGTTCTTC	CASSPRPVGGLAGGPVYNEQFF
TRBV7-2	TRBJ2-1	TRBD2	once	TGTGCCAGCAGCTTCTCGGGGGGGATTGAGCAGTTCTTC	CASSFSGGIEQFF
TRBV7-8	TRBJ2-2	NA	NA	TGTGCCAGCAGCCCCCTTGAGGGGGGAGGGACCGGGGAGCTGTTTTTT	CASSPLEGGGTGELFF
TRBV7-2	TRBJ2-7	TRBD2	once	TGTGCCAGCAGCTTAGATTCCGGGAGGTCCTCCTACGAGCAGTACTTC	CASSLDSGRSSYEQYF
TRBV6-5	TRBJ2-2	NA	NA	TGTGCCAGCACGGGAAACTTGAACACCGGGGAGCTGTTTTTT	CASTGNLNTGELFF
TRBV7-2	TRBJ2-7	TRBD1	NA	TGTGCCAGCAGCTCAACAGGGGGCCGCGAGCAGTACTTC	CASSSTGGREQYF
TRBV6-2/TRBV6-3	TRBJ2-2	NA	few	TGTGCCAGCAGTTACCGTACCGGGGAGCTGTTTTTT	CASSYRTGELFF